Below, 24 T cell receptor beta chains from the same sample are listed, as sequenced in a study of graft-versus-host responses after intestinal transplantation. What these receptors recognize is not known. Data came from immunoSEQ multiplex PCR; TCRdb stores just in-frame clones and leaves some out. Of about 90,000 clones listed, more than 90% are singletons. This specimen consisted of unstimulated CD4+ T cells sorted from spleen or lymph node cells, obtained before intestinal transplant. These receptors were collected from a human donor who received an intestinal transplant.

The chain combines TRBV19 with TRBJ2-1; 16 bases are a match to TRBD2. V shed 4 bases and J 1 base; nucleotides not matched to a gene: 4. Germline CDR1 reads LNHDA; CDR2 reads SQIVND (reference sequence). This CDR3 has 18 residues. This CDR3 is CASSTGLAGGGSYNEQFF. CDR3 coding DNA: TGTGCCAGTAGTACGGGACTAGCGGGAGGGGGGTCCTACAATGAGCAGTTCTTC.

The sample holds one count of this clone. The chain carries TRBV19 and TRBJ1-4; D is unresolved. Germline assignment: CDR1 LNHDA and CDR2 SQIVND (reference sequence). V was trimmed by 3 bases and J by 7 bases, leaving 24 bases between them. The CDR3 is 18 amino acids. The CDR3 region has the DNA TGTGCCAGTAGTATTTCGGGAAACCACCGCACGTTTGGTGAAAAACTGTTTTTT. This codes for CASSISGNHRTFGEKLFF.

The sample holds one count of this clone. Other nucleotide sequences in the sample specify the same CDR3. The CDR3 here is CASSYDRGNTEAFF. The CDR3 coding sequence is TGTGCCAGCAGTTACGACAGGGGAAACACTGAAGCTTTCTTT. The rearrangement uses TRBV6-5 and TRBJ1-1, with 8 bases identical to TRBD1. This CDR3 has 14 amino acids. Germline values: CDR1 MNHEY, CDR2 SVGAGI. The junction had 1 base not matched to a gene; V was cut back by 2 bases and J by 2 bases.

This chain links TRBV5-1 with TRBJ2-7, with D possibly matching TRBD2 (5 bases). Looked up from germline, CDR1 is SGHRS and CDR2 is YFSETQ. CDR3 length: 16 residues. V dropped 0 bases and J dropped 3 bases, with 16 bases sitting between them. The CDR3 DNA reads as TGCGCCAGCAGCTTGGGGCTCATTCGCGGAGGCTACGAGCAGTACTTC. Amino acids: CASSLGLIRGGYEQYF. Complete variable domain (other parts from reference TRBV5-1 and TRBJ2-7): KAGVTQTPRYLIKTRGQQVTLSCSPISGHRSVSWYQQTPGQGLQFLFEYFSETQRNKGNFPGRFSGRQFSNSRSEMNVSTLELGDSALYLCASSLGLIRGGYEQYFGPGTRLTVT.

The chain recombines TRBV18 with TRBJ2-1; 8 bases fit TRBD1. With V trimmed by 4 bases and J by 8 bases, 13 bases remained unmatched. This CDR3 has 16 residues. Per germline, CDR1 KGHSH and CDR2 LQKENI. The CDR3 coding sequence is TGTGCCAGCTCACGGCGACAGGGGTCAATTTTCGATGAGCAGTTCTTC. Amino acids: CASSRRQGSIFDEQFF.

This clone was seen just once. The CDR3 is CASSPAPTGGMNTEAFF. The CDR3 DNA is TGCGCCAGCAGTCCCGCCCCGACAGGGGGGATGAACACTGAAGCTTTCTTT. The genes are TRBV5-1 and TRBJ1-1; TRBD1 matches at 9 bases. V was pared by 5 bases and J by 0 bases, with 11 bases of the junction left unmatched. The CDR3 is made up of 17 amino acids. CDR1 is SGHRS and CDR2 is YFSETQ in the germline V gene.

The chain carries TRBV14 and TRBJ1-1; tentative D call: TRBD1 (6 bases). This CDR3 is 15 amino acids long. V was cut by 4 bases and J by 4 bases, with 16 bases left in between. Germline CDR1 is SGHDN and CDR2 is FVKESK. CDR3 nucleotides: TGTGCCAGCAGCCCAGAATGGGGCAGGGGCACTGAAGCTTTCTTT. It specifies CASSPEWGRGTEAFF.

The V call is TRBV27, the J call TRBJ1-6, with unresolved D. Germline V CDR1 and CDR2: MNHEY, SMNVEV (reference sequence). The CDR3 has 15 residues. The V gene lost 6 bases and the J gene lost 4 bases, with 13 bases spanning the gap. The CDR3 spells CASREGAPYNSPLHF. The CDR3 DNA sequence: TGTGCCAGCAGGGAGGGCGCCCCATATAATTCACCCCTCCACTTT.

The chain links TRBV5-1 to TRBJ2-1; D unresolved. Germline-derived CDR1 and CDR2 are SGHRS and YFSETQ. Trimming removed 5 bases from V and 13 bases from J, with 22 bases in between. The CDR3 is 14 amino acids. CDR3 loop: CASRSGQSHTDQFF. As DNA, the CDR3 is TGCGCCAGCAGATCCGGGCAGAGCCATACCGATCAGTTCTTC.

The rearrangement links TRBV18 to TRBJ1-6; 12 nucleotides match TRBD1. The CDR3 totals 16 residues. J was trimmed by 9 bases and V by 1 base; bases with no gene match: 4. Germline lookup yields CDR1 KGHSH and CDR2 LQKENI. The CDR3 sequence: CASSPRDRGRGSPLHF. CDR3 DNA: TGTGCCAGCTCACCACGGGACAGGGGGCGCGGTTCACCCCTCCACTTT.

The chain combines TRBV5-1 with TRBJ1-3; D not resolved. V lost 0 bases and J lost 3, with 13 bases in between. Per germline, CDR1 SGHRS and CDR2 YFSETQ. The CDR3 is 16 amino acids. In DNA, the CDR3 is TGCGCCAGCAGCTTGGACTTGTCGGCTTTTGGAAACACCATATATTTT. Its translation: CASSLDLSAFGNTIYF.

This clone showed up just once. The chain has TRBV5-6 and TRBJ2-3, with 16 bases lining up with TRBD2. The germline CDR1 and CDR2 sequences are SGHDT and YYEEEE. This CDR3 has 18 amino acids. V gave up 1 base and J gave up 2 bases; unmatched junction bases: 4. The CDR3 DNA reads TGTGCCAGCAGCTTGTGGGGACTAGCGGGAGGGACCACAGATACGCAGTATTTT. The encoded protein is CASSLWGLAGGTTDTQYF.

The V gene is TRBV28, the J gene TRBJ1-3; 7 nucleotides align to TRBD1. This CDR3 is 15 amino acids long. Looked up from germline, CDR1 is MDHEN and CDR2 is SYDVKM. V lost 5 bases and J lost 3; bases outside the gene matches: 7. The CDR3 protein is CASSRQGLDGNTIYF. CDR3 sequence (DNA): TGTGCCAGCAGTCGACAGGGTCTAGATGGAAACACCATATATTTT.

The chain recombines TRBV28 with TRBJ1-3, with 9 bases lining up with TRBD1. Germline V CDR1 and CDR2: MDHEN, SYDVKM. The CDR3 has 16 residues. V gave up 5 bases and J gave up 4 bases; unmatched junction bases: 9. CDR3 DNA: TGTGCCAGCAGTACACCGGGACAGGGAAAAGGAAACACCATATATTTT. As protein: CASSTPGQGKGNTIYF.

This rearrangement joins TRBV5-8 to TRBJ2-3; TRBD1 matches at 11 bases. CDR1 and CDR2 from the germline V gene are SGHTS and YDEGEE. Trimming cost V 3 bases and J 5 bases; bases outside gene matches: 8. The CDR3 is 16 residues long. CDR3 nucleotide sequence: TGTGCCAGCAGCTCTGGACAGGGGGCGCAGGGAGATACGCAGTATTTT. Translated, it gives CASSSGQGAQGDTQYF.

The sample holds one count of this clone. The rearrangement joins TRBV7-3 to TRBJ1-1; TRBD1 aligns across 7 bases. CDR3 size: 17 residues. With 2 bases clipped from V and 1 base from J, the junction kept 10 bases outside the gene matches. CDR1 SGHTA and CDR2 FQGTGA come from the germline V gene. CDR3 sequence: CASSLVGGVGKNTEAFF. CDR3 coding DNA: TGTGCCAGCAGCTTAGTAGGGGGCGTAGGAAAGAACACTGAAGCTTTCTTT. The whole variable domain, remainder taken from reference TRBV7-3 and TRBJ1-1, is GAGVSQTPSNKVTEKGKYVELRCDPISGHTALYWYRQSLGQGPEFLIYFQGTGAADDSGLPNDRFFAVRPEGSVSTLKIQRTERGDSAVYLCASSLVGGVGKNTEAFFGQGTRLTVV.

This rearrangement joins TRBV27 to TRBJ1-3; TRBD1 matches 11 bases. CDR3 length equals 16 residues. Germline CDR1 reads MNHEY; CDR2 reads SMNVEV (reference sequence). The ends lost 6 bases at V and 4 bases at J; junction bases unmatched: 8. The CDR3 region has the DNA TGTGCCAGCAGACCCGGAGGGACAGGGGGAGGAAACACCATATATTTT. Protein: CASRPGGTGGGNTIYF.

This chain links TRBV2 with TRBJ2-4; D perhaps matches TRBD2 (5 bases). The CDR3 loop spans 17 amino acids. Per germline, CDR1 SNHLY and CDR2 FYNNEI. V was cut by 3 bases and J by 1 base, with 16 bases left in between. CDR3 nucleotide sequence: TGTGCCAGCAGTGAGATCGGGGAACGGTGGGCCAAAAACATTCAGTACTTC. Translated: CASSEIGERWAKNIQYF.

The chain employs TRBV7-3 and TRBJ2-5; D is undetermined. Trimming removed 5 bases at V and 5 bases at J, with 18 bases between. CDR1 and CDR2 from the germline V gene are SGHTA and FQGTGA. This CDR3 has 15 residues. The CDR3 loop is CASSPFGSLAETQYF. For the CDR3, the DNA is TGTGCCAGCAGCCCGTTTGGCTCCCTGGCCGAGACCCAGTACTTC.

Notes on this clone: Different DNA sequences within this sample yield the same CDR3. This sequence joins TRBV28 and TRBJ1-5; D gene uncertain. The V gene's germline CDR1 is MDHEN and CDR2 SYDVKM. The CDR3 sequence is 14 residues long. V gave up 2 bases and J gave up 1 base, with 6 bases separating them. The CDR3 nucleotides are TGTGCCAGCAGTTTAGGAGGAAGCAATCAGCCCCAGCATTTT. This codes for CASSLGGSNQPQHF.

The V and J genes are TRBV5-6 and TRBJ2-7; D is unresolved. V dropped 4 bases and J dropped 3 bases, with 5 bases sitting between them. The CDR3 sequence is 11 residues long. Germline CDR1 reads SGHDT; CDR2 reads YYEEEE. CDR3 coding DNA: TGTGCCAGCAGCCAGAACTACGAGCAGTACTTC. As protein: CASSQNYEQYF.

The V gene is TRBV6-5, the J gene TRBJ2-7, with TRBD1 identical over 8 bases. This CDR3 region has 15 residues. CDR1 and CDR2 from the germline V gene are MNHEY and SVGAGI. Germline trimming cut 4 bases from V and 2 bases from J; bases unmatched to any gene: 7. CDR3: CASSSRTGYPYEQYF. Here the CDR3 DNA reads TGTGCCAGCAGTTCACGGACAGGGTACCCCTACGAGCAGTACTTC.

This chain links TRBV6-1 with TRBJ1-2; D ambiguous. Germline values: CDR1 MNHNS, CDR2 SASEGT. Trimming removed 8 bases from V and 8 bases from J, with 9 bases in between. CDR3 length: 10 amino acids. The CDR3 coding sequence is TGTGCCAGCGAATCTTGGGGCTACACCTTC. Protein sequence: CASESWGYTF.

The chain couples TRBV7-7 to TRBJ2-7; 10 bases are a match to TRBD2. The trim removed 3 bases at V and 6 bases at J, leaving 8 bases unmatched. Germline V gene data show CDR1 as SSHAT and CDR2 as FNYEAQ (reference sequence). The CDR3 runs to 15 residues. Here the CDR3 DNA reads TGTGCCAGCAGCTTGGTTAGCGGGAGGCTCCCCGAGCAGTACTTC. Its protein product is CASSLVSGRLPEQYF.